This TCR beta chain was identified during a study of cytomegalovirus exposure and HLA in healthy donors. In the case of this clone: The antigen is unknown.

CDR3 size: 17 residues. Looked up from germline, CDR1 is GTSNPN and CDR2 is SVGIG (reference sequence). J was trimmed by 2 bases and V by 3 bases; bases with no gene match: 14. Study results and caveats: Later analysis demonstrated an association between a missense DCLRE1C variant and TCR beta V- and J-gene trimming. Cytomegalovirus status was reportedly diagnosed by the classifier with high sensitivity and specificity. Some V segments, including TRBV6-2 and TRBV6-3, were excluded as indistinguishable. Analysis performed later found roughly 17,000 TCR beta sequences associated with HLA alleles at 0.05 false discovery rate.

Primers included in the PCR were 60 Vbeta and 13 Jbeta primers. Generated by immunoSEQ multiplex PCR, the TCRdb table keeps only in-frame clones and is missing some. This repertoire shows about 77,000 clones, 75% to 80% found once; its top ten account for 3.5% to 5.5%. Sequenced: PBMCs. V gene TRBV30 combines with J gene TRBJ2-7, with TRBD2 identical over 9 bases. This TCR was sampled from a man aged 35 to 55 in good health and CMV-seronegative. The CDR3 region is CAWSPPPRLAVTYEQYF. CDR3 coding DNA: TGTGCCTGGAGCCCTCCCCCAAGACTAGCGGTTACCTACGAGCAGTACTTC.